One and the same sample provided the 5 T cell receptor beta chains below, sequenced in a study of CD8+ T cells in alopecia areata. As the sequencing template, cDNA was produced by extracting RNA and reverse transcribing it. The data were produced by immunoSEQ multiplex PCR, yet TCRdb's version contains in-frame clones alone and is incomplete. Of about 150,000 clones in the sample, roughly 50% are singletons; the top ten hold around 4.8%. Source material: CD4+ T cells sorted from blood. The receptors originated from a human donor in good health.

This chain links TRBV29-1 with TRBJ2-1; D not resolved. Trimming stripped 5 bases from V and 4 bases from J, with 21 bases between. Looked up from germline, CDR1 is SQVTM and CDR2 is ANQGSEA. The CDR3 is 16 amino acids. As DNA, the CDR3 is TGCAGCGTTCTATACCCCGGGCCGACCTCGTACAATGAGCAGTTCTTC. This codes for CSVLYPGPTSYNEQFF.

This clone was counted a few times. The V and J genes are TRBV19 and TRBJ1-1; 7 bases match TRBD1. CDR1 and CDR2 from the germline V gene are LNHDA and SQIVND (reference sequence). V lost 4 bases, J lost 6 bases, and 2 bases stayed unmatched. This CDR3 has 12 residues. DNA of the CDR3: TGTGCCAGTAGTACGGGGACAGCTGAAGCTTTCTTT. Translating gives CASSTGTAEAFF. The whole variable domain, remainder taken from reference TRBV19 and TRBJ1-1, is DGGITQSPKYLFRKEGQNVTLSCEQNLNHDAMYWYRQDPGQGLRLIYYSQIVNDFQKGDIAEGYSVSREKKESFPLTVTSAQKNPTAFYLCASSTGTAEAFFGQGTRLTVV.

As regards this clone: This specimen includes other DNA sequences encoding the same CDR3. This chain connects TRBV11-2 to TRBJ2-3; D is undetermined. The CDR3 totals 13 residues. The ends were cut back, 6 bases at V and 0 bases at J, with 7 bases in the middle. Germline CDR1 is SGHAT and CDR2 is FQNNGV. CDR3 in amino acids: CASRSSSTDTQYF. The DNA for the CDR3 is TGTGCCAGCAGGTCCTCTAGCACAGATACGCAGTATTTT. Complete variable domain (other parts from reference TRBV11-2 and TRBJ2-3): EAGVAQSPRYKIIEKRQSVAFWCNPISGHATLYWYQQILGQGPKLLIQFQNNGVVDDSQLPKDRFSAERLKGVDSTLKIQPAKLEDSAVYLCASRSSSTDTQYFGPGTRLTVL.

The rearrangement joins TRBV30 to TRBJ2-1; no clear D gene. This CDR3 region has 15 residues. In germline, CDR1 is GTSNPN, CDR2 SVGIG (reference sequence). Trimming cost V 0 bases and J 5 bases, with 14 bases left between them. The CDR3 reads CAWSVAARKNNEQFF. For the CDR3, the DNA is TGTGCCTGGAGTGTAGCCGCCCGCAAAAACAATGAGCAGTTCTTC.

The V call is TRBV6-5, the J call TRBJ1-1, with D unclear. V was shortened by 5 bases and J by 3 bases, with 16 bases between the two germline ends. The CDR3 contains 15 residues. Germline V gives CDR1 MNHEY, CDR2 SVGAGI. The CDR3 here is CASSPLGERDTEAFF. The CDR3 DNA sequence: TGTGCCAGCAGTCCGCTTGGGGAAAGAGACACTGAAGCTTTCTTT.